This TCR beta chain was captured in a study of beta chain features in type 1 diabetes. General study points: Moderate yet significant TCRB CDR3 shortening was seen in Type 1 diabetes patients in all four CD4+ subsets.

This clone has just a few counts. Its antigen is not identified. CDR1 SQVTM and CDR2 ANQGSEA come from the germline V gene. The CDR3 covers 15 residues. Trimming took 4 bases from V and 0 from J, leaving 13 bases between them. It was via CD45RO/CCR7/CD25/CD127/CD95/CD27 that CD4+ naive, central memory, regulatory and stem cell-like memory cells were sorted. Sequenced material consisted of expressed TCRB transcripts (all of the isolated RNA was reverse transcribed). This table comes from immunoSEQ multiplex PCR, and its TCRdb copy is limited to in-frame clones, with some not included. The repertoire has under 500,000 clones, about 30% of them found once; the top ten carry around 0.065%.

This receptor was identified in a young man in good health. Sequencing was carried out using naive CD4+ T cells from blood. The V gene is TRBV29-1, the J gene TRBJ2-1; D is tentatively TRBD1 or TRBD2 (5 bases each). CDR3: CSVGAGTFSYNEQFF. CDR3 nucleotides: TGCAGCGTTGGCGCCGGGACCTTCTCCTACAATGAGCAGTTCTTC.